This T cell receptor beta chain was observed in a study of metastatic and nonmetastatic thyroid tumors. Looking at the study overall: Across blood and tumor or nodule tissue, repertoires from malignant and benign thyroid patients were compared with one another.

This clone was counted ten times or more. Its antigen is unidentified. Thyroid surgery was performed in patients who had received no treatment beforehand. Study processing details: Built for papillary thyroid cancer, a distant-metastasis classifier drew on CDR3 differences across clinicopathological groups. TCRdb re-clonotyped the PCR reads via MiXCR. In this record, the V and J calls reflect TCRdb's handling and not the investigators' own analysis. Of about 22,000 clones in the sample, about 23% were seen once. V was shortened by 6 bases and J by 0 bases, with 16 bases between the two germline ends. In germline, CDR1 is MNHEY, CDR2 SMNVEV (reference sequence). The CDR3 is 16 residues long. Study-wide findings and caveats: Benign nodules reportedly had significantly lower TCR beta diversity than malignant thyroid tumors in blood and tumor.

The specimen was blood. The TCR comes from a male donor with papillary thyroid cancer or a benign thyroid nodule (not recorded which). Some clones in this sample may be carry-over from other donors' samples. The chain employs TRBV27 and TRBJ2-3, with a weak D call TRBD2 (5 bases). In DNA form, the CDR3 reads TGTGCCAGCAGAGGGAGTCTCGGAGCGAGCACAGATACGCAGTATTTT. This sequence encodes CASRGSLGASTDTQYF.